This TCR beta chain was retrieved from a study of regulatory T cells in long-lasting Graves disease. The time point is: newly diagnosed GD, antithyroid drugs for less than 3 months. The TCR library was made from RNA extracted from PBMCs. Investigators prepared the TCR beta libraries by applying iRepertoire HTBI primers and Arm-PCR of CDR3 regions. TCRdb fed the multiplex PCR reads into MiXCR, producing one record per CDR3 protein. The repertoire holds some 200,000 distinct CDR3 sequences, with roughly 20% as singletons. Trimming removed 6 bases from V and 4 bases from J, with 6 bases in between. The germline CDR1 and CDR2 sequences are ENHRY and SYGVKD. CDR3 size: 12 residues. The sample holds many counts of this clonotype. This sample was also put to use in a study of T cells in Graves' hyperthyroidism and ophthalmopathy. That study reports: HTBI primers were used for first-round RT-PCR of the TCR CDR3.

This rearrangement joins TRBV10-3 to TRBJ2-2; D gene uncertain. The sequences come from peripheral blood mononuclear cells (PBMCs), collected at new diagnosis, from a patient treated with antithyroid drugs. This sequence was found in a woman aged 30 to 39 with Graves disease. The CDR3 protein is CAISAGTGELFF. The CDR3 nucleotides read TGTGCCATCAGCGCAGGCACCGGGGAGCTGTTTTTT.